One and the same sample provided the 17 T cell receptor beta chains below, sequenced in a study of molecular identifiers for immune sequencing clone quantification. Each CDR3 protein gets one entry after TCRdb re-called the PCR reads with MiXCR. The sample shows some 590,000 distinct CDR3 sequences, around 25% of them seen only once. The sample comprised naive CD8+ T cells from blood, with Jurkat cell RNA spiked in. Stated subset: FACS-sorted CD8+CD4-CCR7+CD45RA+ naive T cells. These receptors all come from a human donor in good health. Some libraries in this study had Jurkat cell RNA spiked in.

There are many counts of this clonotype. The J gene is TRBJ2-3, the V gene TRBV7-9; perhaps TRBD1 as D (6 bases). This CDR3 region has 16 residues. CDR1 SEHNR and CDR2 FQNEAQ come from the germline V gene (reference sequence). V was trimmed by 4 bases and J by 1 base, leaving 15 bases between them. CDR3: CASSSGPGGRTDTQYF. The CDR3 region has the DNA TGTGCCAGCAGCTCGGGCCCTGGGGGCCGCACAGATACGCAGTATTTT.

This clonotype has ten or more counts. The chain joins TRBV11-2 to TRBJ2-3; D uncertain. Trimming shortened V by 0 bases and J by 3 bases, and 7 bases separated the two germline ends. The CDR3 has 14 amino acids. Germline values: CDR1 SGHAT, CDR2 FQNNGV. The CDR3 DNA reads as TGTGCCAGCAGCTTAGATCCCGTGACAGATACGCAGTATTTT. This sequence encodes CASSLDPVTDTQYF.

The chain recombines TRBV6-2 or TRBV6-3 with TRBJ2-1; D is undetermined. Trimming took 4 bases from V and 11 from J, leaving 18 bases between them. The germline V gene encodes CDR1 MNHEY and CDR2 SVGEGT. The length of the CDR3 is 14 residues. CDR3 DNA sequence: TGTGCCAGCAGTTCGGCTGTGTGGTCGGCTAAGCAGTTCTTC. Translation gives CASSSAVWSAKQFF.

As for this clonotype: One base away lies a much larger clone, so this may be a sequencing read error. CDR3 nucleotide sequence: TGTGCCAGCAGCCAAGACCATCCTGGGACATCTACAGATACGCAGTATTTT. Translation gives CASSQDHPGTSTDTQYF. J is TRBJ2-3 and V is TRBV14; maybe TRBD1 (6 bases). This CDR3 is built from 17 residues. CDR1 SGHDN and CDR2 FVKESK come from the germline V gene. Trimming pared 0 bases from V and 3 bases from J, leaving 16 bases between.

This clonotype turned up a few times. The CDR3 is CASSLVLQEQYF. CDR3 coding DNA: TGTGCCAGCAGTTTAGTATTGCAAGAGCAGTACTTC. The V gene is TRBV12-3 or TRBV12-4, the J gene TRBJ2-7; D is uncertain. This CDR3 comprises 12 residues. Trimming cost V 1 base and J 7 bases, with 8 bases left between them.

This clonotype was recorded at least ten times. CDR3 sequence (DNA): TGTGCCAGCCAAGAATCCCTCTCTGGGGCCAACGTCCTGACTTTC. This codes for CASQESLSGANVLTF. The V and J genes are TRBV18 and TRBJ2-6; D is unclear. There are 15 residues in the CDR3. V dropped 8 bases and J dropped 0 bases, with 11 bases sitting between them. Germline-derived CDR1 and CDR2 are KGHSH and LQKENI.

V usage is TRBV24-1 and J usage is TRBJ2-5; no clear D. The CDR3 spans 11 residues. The germline gives CDR1 KGHDR, CDR2 SFDVKD. V lost 4 bases to trimming and J lost 5 bases, with 4 bases between them. CDR3 sequence reads: CATSEGETQYF. The CDR3 nucleotides are TGTGCCACCAGTGAAGGGGAGACCCAGTACTTC.

In its sample, this clonotype was seen once. The junction departs from the called germline gene at one end, perhaps through a read error. The rearrangement links TRBV20-1 to TRBJ2-7; TRBD2 matches 7 bases. CDR3 length: 14 residues. The germline gives CDR1 DFQATT, CDR2 SNEGSKA (reference sequence). The CDR3 spells CSARELAAPYERYF. The CDR3 nucleotides read TGCAGTGCTAGAGAGCTAGCGGCGCCCTACGAGCGGTACTTC.

The table lists this clonotype with many counts. The chain carries TRBV12-5 and TRBJ1-5, with a weak D call TRBD1 (5 bases). There are 13 residues in the CDR3. Trimming shortened V by 1 base and J by 6 bases, and 7 bases separated the two germline ends. Germline V gene sequence: CDR1 LGHNT, CDR2 FRNRAP. Here the CDR3 reads CASGLAGRQPQHF. In DNA, the CDR3 is TGTGCTAGTGGTTTGGCAGGGCGTCAGCCCCAGCATTTT. Using reference TRBV12-5 and TRBJ1-5 for the parts outside the CDR3, the full variable domain is DARVTQTPRHKVTEMGQEVTMRCQPILGHNTVFWYRQTMMQGLELLAYFRNRAPLDDSGMPKDRFSAEMPDATLATLKIQPSEPRDSAVYFCASGLAGRQPQHFGDGTRLSIL.

This clonotype was detected only a few times. A read error may account for a junction end that differs from germline. The V gene is TRBV28, the J gene TRBJ1-1, with D perhaps matching TRBD1 (6 bases). Germline values: CDR1 MDHEN, CDR2 SYDVKM. The CDR3 covers 13 residues. CDR3 DNA sequence: TGTCCCAGCAGTTTATCGGGGGGGCAAGAAGCTTTCTTT. Translating it yields CPSSLSGGQEAFF.

This chain uses TRBV30 with TRBJ1-6, with D possibly TRBD1 on 5 matching bases. The germline V gene has CDR1 GTSNPN and CDR2 SVGIG (reference sequence). The CDR3 contains 14 residues. V lost 4 bases and J lost 7, with 14 bases in between. The CDR3 region has the DNA TGTGCCTGGAATCGGGGGTCAGGGAATTCACCCCTCCACTTT. It encodes CAWNRGSGNSPLHF.

This clonotype was recorded at least ten times. The rearrangement links TRBV7-3 to TRBJ2-3; TRBD2 matches 12 bases. Germline CDR1 and CDR2: SGHTA and FQGTGA. CDR3 length: 15 residues. The junction had 6 bases not matched to a gene; V was cut back by 5 bases and J by 6 bases. The CDR3: CASSILAGGRDTQYF. Written as DNA, the CDR3 is TGTGCCAGCAGCATCCTAGCGGGAGGGCGGGATACGCAGTATTTT.

This clonotype has a handful of counts. The gene calls are TRBV5-1 and TRBJ2-1; D is ambiguous. The CDR3 is 13 residues long. The V gene's germline CDR1 is SGHRS and CDR2 YFSETQ. Deletions cut 1 base from V and 4 bases from J, with 6 bases between. The CDR3, as DNA: TGCGCCAGCAGCTTGCGGGTATACAATGAGCAGTTCTTC. Protein sequence: CASSLRVYNEQFF.

This clonotype was seen ten or more times. This rearrangement joins TRBV20-1 to TRBJ2-7; D is uncertain. Per the germline V gene, CDR1 is DFQATT and CDR2 is SNEGSKA (reference sequence). Trimming took off 3 bases at V and 10 bases at J, with 7 bases between the two ends. CDR3 length: 9 residues. The CDR3 reads CSASDPQYF. The CDR3 region has the DNA TGCAGTGCTAGCGACCCTCAGTACTTC.

This clonotype was counted a few times. The chain links TRBV3-1 to TRBJ2-2, with D tentatively TRBD2 (5 bases). V dropped 0 bases and J dropped 6 bases, with 17 bases sitting between them. Germline values: CDR1 LGHDT, CDR2 YNNKEL (reference sequence). The CDR3 is 17 residues long. The CDR3 region is CASSQDRRKWMSGELFF. CDR3 in DNA: TGTGCCAGCAGCCAAGATAGGAGGAAATGGATGTCCGGGGAGCTGTTTTTT.

This clonotype occurred once. This chain joins TRBV6-5 and TRBJ2-1; possibly TRBD1 for D (5 bases). Germline CDR1 reads MNHEY; CDR2 reads SVGAGI. This CDR3 has 14 amino acids. The V end lost 2 bases, the J end lost 8 bases, and 13 bases lay between the germline ends. The CDR3 reads CASSYPGQGYEQFF. The CDR3 DNA reads TGTGCCAGCAGTTACCCCGGTCAGGGCTATGAGCAGTTCTTC.

A note on this clonotype: This may stem from a read error, because a much larger clone lies one nucleotide away. The chain has TRBV27 and TRBJ2-7; 9 positions agree with TRBD2. Germline V CDR1 and CDR2: MNHEY, SMNVEV (reference sequence). The CDR3 loop spans 14 amino acids. CDR3 sequence (DNA): TGTGCCGGCAGTTTACTTAGCGGGGGATACGAGCAGTACTTC. Translating it yields CAGSLLSGGYEQYF.